This T cell receptor beta chain was captured by sequencing in a study of blood T cell repertoires in COVID-19. Study context: Italy, Spain and the United States were the sources of the convalescent and acute COVID-19 samples. In each case, the material was cDNA or gDNA derived from T cells, B-cell-depleted T cells, or PBMCs.

The length of the CDR3 is 15 residues. V dropped 2 bases and J dropped 3; count of bases not matched to a gene: 6. Germline loops: CDR1 MNHEY, CDR2 SMNVEV (reference sequence). As originally analysed: Estimates of nucleated cell counts were drawn from the amplification of reference gene primers. Measured with immunoSEQ multiplex PCR; TCRdb has only the in-frame clones, and not every one. That table supplies the V and J calls and clone size; D and trimming were determined from the DNA. The table shows roughly 86,000 clones, with less than 85% occurring only once. This clonotype originated in a man between 45 and 60 years old who had recovered from COVID-19. The chain links TRBV27 to TRBJ2-7, with 8 bases that match TRBD1. The specimen was peripheral blood. The CDR3 DNA is TGTGCCAGCAGTTTACTCGGACAGGGAAGCTACGAGCAGTACTTC. Amino acids: CASSLLGQGSYEQYF.